The entry below describes one TCR beta chain. Its target is not known. Using immunoSEQ multiplex PCR, the repertoire was profiled, and TCRdb retains in-frame clones only, with some absent. This sample has over 45,000 clones, with 88% found just once. The sample comes from a study of cytomegalovirus exposure and HLA in healthy donors. Background on the study: The 120 or so validation repertoires were produced on the same platform as the 670 or so repertoires of the first cohort. This was reported in a later analysis.

Study results and limitations: Most TCR sequences were rare, but some public TCRs occurred in many donors. Cytomegalovirus status was reportedly diagnosed by the classifier with high specificity and sensitivity. Subsequent analysis revealed that first-cohort TCR clusters tended to co-occur in the 110 or so validation repertoires.

This clonotype originated in a woman aged 25 to 45 in good health and CMV-seronegative. What was sequenced was PBMCs.

The CDR3 spells CASSRRTGGAGELFF. DNA for the CDR3: TGTGCCAGCAGTCGACGGACAGGGGGGGCCGGGGAGCTGTTTTTT. The chain is built from TRBV27 and TRBJ2-2, with 10 bases matching TRBD1. From germline, CDR1 is MNHEY and CDR2 SMNVEV (reference sequence). This CDR3 contains 15 residues. Trimming at V came to 5 bases and at J to 6 bases, leaving 6 bases not matched to a gene.